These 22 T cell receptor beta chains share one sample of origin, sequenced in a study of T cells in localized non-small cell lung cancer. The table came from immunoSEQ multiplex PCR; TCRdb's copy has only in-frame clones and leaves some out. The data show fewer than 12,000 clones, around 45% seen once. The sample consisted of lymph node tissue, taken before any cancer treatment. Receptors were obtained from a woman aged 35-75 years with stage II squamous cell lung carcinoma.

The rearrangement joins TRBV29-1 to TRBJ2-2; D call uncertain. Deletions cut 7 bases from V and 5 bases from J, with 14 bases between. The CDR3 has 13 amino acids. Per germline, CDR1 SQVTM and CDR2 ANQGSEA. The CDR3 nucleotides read TGCAGCGCTCAGACCAAGCCAACCGGGGAGCTGTTTTTT. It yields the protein CSAQTKPTGELFF.

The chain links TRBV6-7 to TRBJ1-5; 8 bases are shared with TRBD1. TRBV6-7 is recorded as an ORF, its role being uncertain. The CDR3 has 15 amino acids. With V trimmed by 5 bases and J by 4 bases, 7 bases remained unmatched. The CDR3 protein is CASSEAGGGNQPQHF. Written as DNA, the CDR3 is TGTGCCAGCAGTGAAGCAGGGGGCGGGAATCAGCCCCAGCATTTT.

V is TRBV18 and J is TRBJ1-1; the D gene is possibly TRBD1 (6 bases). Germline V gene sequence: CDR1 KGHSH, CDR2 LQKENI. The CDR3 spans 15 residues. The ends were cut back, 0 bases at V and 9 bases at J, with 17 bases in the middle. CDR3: CASSPPLGQGTQAFF. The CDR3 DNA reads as TGTGCCAGCTCACCACCCCTGGGGCAGGGGACTCAAGCTTTCTTT.

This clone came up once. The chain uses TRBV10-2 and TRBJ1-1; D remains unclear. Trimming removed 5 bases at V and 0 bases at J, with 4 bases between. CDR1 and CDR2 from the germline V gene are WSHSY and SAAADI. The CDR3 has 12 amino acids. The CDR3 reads CASSRMNTEAFF. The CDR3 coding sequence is TGCGCCAGCAGTAGGATGAACACTGAAGCTTTCTTT.

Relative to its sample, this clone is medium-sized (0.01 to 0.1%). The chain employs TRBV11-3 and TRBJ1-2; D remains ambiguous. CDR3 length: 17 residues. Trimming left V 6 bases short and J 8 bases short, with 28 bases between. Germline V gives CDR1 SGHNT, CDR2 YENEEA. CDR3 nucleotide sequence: TGTGCCAGCAGTCTTAAACCTGGGGATGTGGCATCTGTGGGCTACACCTTC. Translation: CASSLKPGDVASVGYTF. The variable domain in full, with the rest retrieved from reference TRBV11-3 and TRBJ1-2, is EAGVVQSPRYKIIEKKQPVAFWCNPISGHNTLYWYLQNLGQGPELLIRYENEEAVDDSQLPKDRFSAERLKGVDSTLKIQPAELGDSAVYLCASSLKPGDVASVGYTFGSGTRLTVV.

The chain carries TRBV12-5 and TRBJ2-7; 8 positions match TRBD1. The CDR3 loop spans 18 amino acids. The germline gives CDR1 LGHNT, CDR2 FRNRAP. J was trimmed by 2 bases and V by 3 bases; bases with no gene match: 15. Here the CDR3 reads CASGFSPSPDRATYEQYF. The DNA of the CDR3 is TGTGCTAGTGGTTTTAGTCCCTCACCGGACAGGGCGACCTACGAGCAGTACTTC.

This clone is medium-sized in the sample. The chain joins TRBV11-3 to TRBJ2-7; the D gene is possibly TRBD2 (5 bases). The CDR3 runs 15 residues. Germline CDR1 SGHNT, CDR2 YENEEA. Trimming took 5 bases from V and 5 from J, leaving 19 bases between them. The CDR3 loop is CASSPLANLGDEQYF. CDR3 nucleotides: TGTGCCAGCAGCCCCCTAGCCAACCTTGGAGACGAGCAGTACTTC.

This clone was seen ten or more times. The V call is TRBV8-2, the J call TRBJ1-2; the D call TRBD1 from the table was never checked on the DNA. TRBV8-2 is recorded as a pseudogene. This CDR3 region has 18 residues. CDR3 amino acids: CASSQGQGRNLANYGYTF. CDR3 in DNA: TGTGCCAGCAGTCAAGGACAGGGGCGGAATCTTGCTAACTATGGCTACACCTTC.

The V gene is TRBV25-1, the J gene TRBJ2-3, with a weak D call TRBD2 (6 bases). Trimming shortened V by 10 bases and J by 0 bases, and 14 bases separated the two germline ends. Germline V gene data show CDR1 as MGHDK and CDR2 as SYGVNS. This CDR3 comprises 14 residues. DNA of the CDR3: TGTGCCACCTCTGACGGGACTAGCACAGATACGCAGTATTTT. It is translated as CATSDGTSTDTQYF.

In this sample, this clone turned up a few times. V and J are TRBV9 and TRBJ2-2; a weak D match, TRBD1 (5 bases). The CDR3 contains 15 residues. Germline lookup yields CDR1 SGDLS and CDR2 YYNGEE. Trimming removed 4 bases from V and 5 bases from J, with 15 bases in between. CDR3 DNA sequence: TGTGCCAGCAGCTTTGGAGCAGGGTCAACCGGGGAGCTGTTTTTT. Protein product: CASSFGAGSTGELFF.

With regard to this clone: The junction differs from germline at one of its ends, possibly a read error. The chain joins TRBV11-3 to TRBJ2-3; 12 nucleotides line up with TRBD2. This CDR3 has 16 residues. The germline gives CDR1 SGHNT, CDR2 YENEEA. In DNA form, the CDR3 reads TGTGCTAGCAGCGCCGGACTAGCGGGGCCCACAGATACGCAGTATTTT. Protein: CASSAGLAGPTDTQYF.

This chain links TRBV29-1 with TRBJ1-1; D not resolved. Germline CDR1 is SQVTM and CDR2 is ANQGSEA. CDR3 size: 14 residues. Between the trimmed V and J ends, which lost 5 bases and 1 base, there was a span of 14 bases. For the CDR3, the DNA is TGCAGCGTTCCCTCCTCCCTCCCGAACACTGAAGCTTTCTTT. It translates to CSVPSSLPNTEAFF.

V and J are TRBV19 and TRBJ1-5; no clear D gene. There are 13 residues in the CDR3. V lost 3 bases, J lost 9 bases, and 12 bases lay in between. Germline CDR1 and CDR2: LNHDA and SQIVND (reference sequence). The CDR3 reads CASSMDRKTPQHF. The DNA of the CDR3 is TGTGCCAGTAGTATGGACCGTAAGACGCCCCAGCATTTT.

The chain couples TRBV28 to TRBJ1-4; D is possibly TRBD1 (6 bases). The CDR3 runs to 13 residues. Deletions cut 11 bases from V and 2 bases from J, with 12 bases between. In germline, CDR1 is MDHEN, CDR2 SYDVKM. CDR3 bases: TGTGCCCTCAGGGGAGGCACTAATGAAAAACTGTTTTTT. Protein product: CALRGGTNEKLFF.

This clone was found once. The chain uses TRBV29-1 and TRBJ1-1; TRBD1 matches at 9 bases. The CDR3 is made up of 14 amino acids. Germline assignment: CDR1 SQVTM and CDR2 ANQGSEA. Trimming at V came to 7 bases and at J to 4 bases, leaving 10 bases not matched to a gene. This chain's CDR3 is CSGGWGQGGTEAFF. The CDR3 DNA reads TGCAGCGGTGGATGGGGACAGGGCGGCACTGAAGCTTTCTTT.

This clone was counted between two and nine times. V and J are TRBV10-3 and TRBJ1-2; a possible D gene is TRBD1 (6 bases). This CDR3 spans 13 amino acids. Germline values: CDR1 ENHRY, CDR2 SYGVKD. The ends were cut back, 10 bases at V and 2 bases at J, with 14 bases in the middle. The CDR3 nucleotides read TGTGCCAGCGGGCAGGGGAAAAACTATGGCTACACCTTC. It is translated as CASGQGKNYGYTF.

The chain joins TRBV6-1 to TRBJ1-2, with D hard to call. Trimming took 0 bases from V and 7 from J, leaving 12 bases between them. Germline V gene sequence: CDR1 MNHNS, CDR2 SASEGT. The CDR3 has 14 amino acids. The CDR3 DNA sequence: TGTGCCAGCAGTGAAGCTTTAGGGCCTGGTGGCTACACCTTC. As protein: CASSEALGPGGYTF.

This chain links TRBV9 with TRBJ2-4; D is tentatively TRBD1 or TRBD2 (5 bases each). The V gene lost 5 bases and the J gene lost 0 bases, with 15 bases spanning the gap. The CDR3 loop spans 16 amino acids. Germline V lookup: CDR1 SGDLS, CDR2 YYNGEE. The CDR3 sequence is CASSERGVLAKNIQYF. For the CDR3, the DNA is TGTGCCAGCAGTGAGAGGGGAGTACTAGCCAAAAACATTCAGTACTTC.

CDR3 sequence reads: CASTTTGTVNTEAFF. Written as DNA, the CDR3 is TGTGCCAGTACTACTACCGGGACAGTGAACACTGAAGCTTTCTTT. The chain links TRBV19 to TRBJ1-1; TRBD1 matches 7 bases. The CDR3 runs to 15 residues. After removal of 7 bases from V and 0 bases from J, the junction contained 8 bases not matched to a gene. Germline V gene lookup returns CDR1 LNHDA and CDR2 SQIVND (reference sequence). Based on the CDR3 plus reference TRBV19 and TRBJ1-1, the full variable domain is DGGITQSPKYLFRKEGQNVTLSCEQNLNHDAMYWYRQDPGQGLRLIYYSQIVNDFQKGDIAEGYSVSREKKESFPLTVTSAQKNPTAFYLCASTTTGTVNTEAFFGQGTRLTVV.

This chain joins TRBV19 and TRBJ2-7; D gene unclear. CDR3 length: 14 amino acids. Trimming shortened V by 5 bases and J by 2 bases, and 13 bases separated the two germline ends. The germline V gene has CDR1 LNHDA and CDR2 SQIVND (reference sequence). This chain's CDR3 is CASSLRQVPYEQYF. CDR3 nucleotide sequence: TGTGCCAGTAGTTTACGACAAGTACCCTACGAGCAGTACTTC.

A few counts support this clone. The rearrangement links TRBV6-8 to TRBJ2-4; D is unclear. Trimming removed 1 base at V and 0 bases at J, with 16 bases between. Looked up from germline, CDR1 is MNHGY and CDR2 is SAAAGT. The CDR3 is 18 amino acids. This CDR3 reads CASSYFPTSRRAKNIQYF. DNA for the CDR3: TGTGCCAGCAGTTACTTTCCGACCAGCCGGCGAGCCAAAAACATTCAGTACTTC.

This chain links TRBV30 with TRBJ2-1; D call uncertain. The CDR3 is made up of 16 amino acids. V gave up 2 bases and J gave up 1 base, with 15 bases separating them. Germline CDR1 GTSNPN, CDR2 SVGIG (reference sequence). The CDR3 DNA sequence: TGTGCCTGGAGTACACCGGACGCTTCATCCTACAATGAGCAGTTCTTC. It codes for CAWSTPDASSYNEQFF.